This entry features one TCR beta chain sequence. Its antigen is unknown. The data belong to a study of cytomegalovirus exposure and HLA in healthy donors. Study conclusions and caveats: Later, an analysis showed that TCR beta chains associated with HLA were more clonally expanded than others that were equally common. A later analysis reportedly found fewer N-insertions in an Asian-associated ancestry cluster than the approximately 700-donor mean.

Researchers ran the PCR with 60 Vbeta and 13 Jbeta primers. Data came from immunoSEQ multiplex PCR; TCRdb stores just in-frame clones and leaves some out. The sample holds about 150,000 clones; 65% to 80% are singletons and the top ten take over 3%. The CDR3 length is 14 residues. Trimming removed 2 bases at V and 5 bases at J, with 12 bases between. CDR1 is MGHRA and CDR2 is YSYEKL in the germline V gene. This clonotype originated in a male donor in good health and CMV-seronegative. The rearrangement uses TRBV4-1 and TRBJ2-5; tentative D call: TRBD2 (6 bases). The source material was PBMCs. The CDR3 sequence: CASSQYLGTETQYF. The CDR3 coding sequence is TGCGCCAGCAGCCAATACCTTGGGACTGAGACCCAGTACTTC.